This T cell receptor beta chain was documented in a study of T cell responses to AZD1222 COVID-19 vaccine. Sequenced by immunoSEQ multiplex PCR; TCRdb stores in-frame clones only, minus some. The sample consists of about 160,000 clones, around 90% of them appearing once. Overall study results and limits: Donors, mostly white British, included more females; clonal diversity was possibly underestimated. Spike-specific TCRs gained breadth and depth after people received two AZD1222 doses. Reports say nearly half of spike-specific TCRs go after unmutated variant regions.

Germline assignment: CDR1 MNHEY and CDR2 SMNVEV (reference sequence). The length of the CDR3 is 16 residues. V was clipped by 6 bases and J by 0 bases; unmatched bases: 7. Remarks on this clone: As yet, its antigen is unknown.

The clonotype originates from an adult who received the AZD1222 COVID-19 vaccine. The rearrangement uses TRBV27 and TRBJ2-7; TRBD2 aligns across 11 bases. Specimen: peripheral blood, collected 28 days after the second AZD1222 dose. CDR3 in amino acids: CASRKASGGSSYEQYF. The CDR3 nucleotides read TGTGCCAGCAGGAAGGCTAGCGGGGGGAGCTCCTACGAGCAGTACTTC.